A selection of T cell receptor beta chains follows, all from one sample in a study of blood T cell repertoires in COVID-19. Libraries were prepared by immunoSEQ multiplex PCR; TCRdb keeps only in-frame clonotypes and omits some of them. The data contain about 54,000 clones, approximately 87% of them singletons. Sequenced input: peripheral blood. The origin of the receptors is a human donor in a cohort sampled during active COVID-19. Each CDR3 is given with its conserved first and last residue. The size of a clone is reported for some rows only, either as once, few or many, or as a class for expanded clones.

>TRBV30|medium-sized|TRBJ2-3
CAWTSGAPDTQYF
>TRBV6-5|.|TRBJ1-2
CASRGPRQVDYGYTF
>TRBV7-9|.|TRBJ1-1
CASSPMGLTEAFF
>TRBV18|.|TRBJ1-1
CASSGSQGITEAFF
>TRBV11-1|few|TRBJ1-3
CASSPRQGSDGNTIYF
>TRBV6-2/TRBV6-3|.|TRBJ1-1
CASSYRDSLEAFF
>TRBV6-5|once|TRBJ2-7
CASRTGGAGYEQYF
>TRBV6-5|once|TRBJ1-2
CASSYRTGDGYTF
>TRBV9|once|TRBJ2-3
CASSVTPQGVADTQYF
>TRBV29-1|.|TRBJ1-1
CSVKETGLNQMNTEAFF
>TRBV18|.|TRBJ1-1
CASSRDRAGTEAFF